Listed here is a single TCR beta chain. Antigen: not known. This record belongs to a study of OX40 agonist ivuxolimab in advanced cancers. At the level of the study: The diagnoses of dose-escalation patients were hepatocellular carcinoma, melanoma, renal cell or head and neck cancer. Overall study findings and caveats: The study did not work out the antigen specificity of the expanded peripheral T cells.

CDR1 is LNHDA and CDR2 is SQIVND in the germline V gene (reference sequence). The V and J ends lost 4 bases and 1 base, in that order; junction bases with no gene match: 4. The CDR3 has 15 residues. Systemic immunosuppression or a history of autoimmune disease excluded patients. The repertoire was sequenced with immunoSEQ multiplex PCR; TCRdb's copy has only in-frame clones and lacks some. The sample records roughly 70,000 clones, roughly 89% being singletons. The sample here was CD4+ or CD8+ T cells sorted from blood, taken in a trial of the OX40 agonist ivuxolimab. This sequence was found in an adult with an advanced solid tumor such as melanoma, head and neck, liver or kidney cancer. The rearrangement joins TRBV19 to TRBJ2-7; 10 bases are a match to TRBD2. CDR3 bases: TGTGCCAGTAGTAGTCTGACTAGCGGGTCCTACGAGCAGTACTTC. It encodes CASSSLTSGSYEQYF.